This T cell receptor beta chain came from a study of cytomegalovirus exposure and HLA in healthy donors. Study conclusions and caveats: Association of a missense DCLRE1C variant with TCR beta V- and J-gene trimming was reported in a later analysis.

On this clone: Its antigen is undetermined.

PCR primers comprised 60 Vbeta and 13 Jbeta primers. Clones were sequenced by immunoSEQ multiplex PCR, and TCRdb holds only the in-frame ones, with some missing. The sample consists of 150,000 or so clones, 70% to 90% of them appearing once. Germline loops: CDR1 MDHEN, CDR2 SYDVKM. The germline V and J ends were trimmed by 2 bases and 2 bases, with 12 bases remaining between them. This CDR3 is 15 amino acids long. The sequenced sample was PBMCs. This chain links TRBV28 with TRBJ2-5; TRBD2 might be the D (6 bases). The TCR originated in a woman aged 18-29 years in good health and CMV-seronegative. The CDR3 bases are TGTGCCAGCAGTTTAGGGGCAGGGAGGCAAGAGACCCAGTACTTC. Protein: CASSLGAGRQETQYF. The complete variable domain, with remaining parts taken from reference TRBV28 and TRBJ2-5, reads DVKVTQSSRYLVKRTGEKVFLECVQDMDHENMFWYRQDPGLGLRLIYFSYDVKMKEKGDIPEGYSVSREKKERFSLILESASTNQTSMYLCASSLGAGRQETQYFGPGTRLLVL.